This TCR beta chain was captured in a study of shared clonotypes between healthy human individuals. Study-wide results and limits: Among donors, clonotype sharing was expected to be affected by sequencing depth.

TCRdb's copy holds only in-frame clones and misses some; the assay was immunoSEQ multiplex PCR. Of hundreds of thousands of clones listed, 76% are singletons. Adult donors, all healthy and HIV-negative, had no recent acute infections or vaccinations. Germline CDR1 MDHEN, CDR2 SYDVKM. V lost 6 bases and J 4 bases, leaving 12 bases between the germline ends. The CDR3 runs 13 residues. Note on this clone: Its target is unknown.

The genes are TRBV28 and TRBJ1-1; D not resolved. Sample: PBMCs. This receptor was identified in a woman between 35 and 50 years old in good health. Some clones in this sample may be carry-over from other donors' samples. The CDR3 DNA is TGTGCCAGCAGCCCTCAGTGGGGCACTGAAGCTTTCTTT. Translated, it gives CASSPQWGTEAFF.